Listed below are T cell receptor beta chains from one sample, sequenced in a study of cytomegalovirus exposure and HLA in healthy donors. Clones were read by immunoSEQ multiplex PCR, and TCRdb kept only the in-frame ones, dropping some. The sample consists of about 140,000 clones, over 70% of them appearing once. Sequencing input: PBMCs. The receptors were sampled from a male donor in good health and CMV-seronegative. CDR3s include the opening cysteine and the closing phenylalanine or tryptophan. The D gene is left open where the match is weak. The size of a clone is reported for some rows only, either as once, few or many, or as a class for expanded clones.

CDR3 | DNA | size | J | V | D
CASFPGTVNTGELFF | TGTGCCAGTTTCCCTGGGACAGTTAACACCGGGGAGCTGTTTTTT | . | TRBJ2-2 | TRBV19 | TRBD1
CASSRRLAESYEQYF | TGTGCCAGCAGCCGAAGACTAGCGGAGTCCTACGAGCAGTACTTC | . | TRBJ2-7 | TRBV7-2 | TRBD2
CASSSGLYEQYF | TGTGCCAGCAGCTCCGGACTCTACGAGCAGTACTTC | . | TRBJ2-7 | TRBV11-2 | .
CASSGQGGLEKLFF | TGTGCCAGCAGTGGGCAGGGGGGACTTGAAAAACTGTTTTTT | . | TRBJ1-4 | TRBV2 | TRBD1
CASSLAGRIRNQPQHF | TGTGCCAGCAGCTTAGCGGGGCGGATCCGGAATCAGCCCCAGCATTTT | . | TRBJ1-5 | TRBV7-8 | .
CASSPGDSFYGYTF | TGTGCCAGCAGCCCAGGGGACAGCTTTTATGGCTACACCTTC | . | TRBJ1-2 | TRBV11-1 | TRBD1
CASSFTSGGYEQYF | TGTGCCAGCAGTTTTACTAGCGGGGGCTACGAGCAGTACTTC | . | TRBJ2-7 | TRBV27 | TRBD2
CASSLAVSGGSSGNTIYF | TGCGCCAGCAGCTTGGCCGTTAGTGGAGGGAGCTCTGGAAACACCATATATTTT | . | TRBJ1-3 | TRBV5-1 | .
CASRGDSSYGYTF | TGCGCCAGCAGGGGGGACAGTTCGTATGGCTACACCTTC | . | TRBJ1-2 | TRBV5-1 | TRBD1
CASNDRGALYSPLHF | TGTGCCAGTAACGACCGGGGAGCCTTATATTCACCCCTCCACTTT | . | TRBJ1-6 | TRBV19 | .
CASSLASTGGTGYTF | TGTGCCAGCAGCTTAGCTTCAACAGGGGGCACCGGCTACACCTTC | . | TRBJ1-2 | TRBV7-9 | TRBD1
CASSSLGTQADAFF | TGTGCCAGCAGCTCCCTAGGGACTCAAGCGGACGCTTTCTTT | . | TRBJ1-1 | TRBV5-7 | .
CASSQTSRELTNTGELFF | TGTGCCAGCAGCCAAACTTCGAGAGAACTCACGAACACCGGGGAGCTGTTTTTT | . | TRBJ2-2 | TRBV2 | .
CASSPQVPSGSGEQFF | TGTGCCAGTAGTCCCCAGGTACCTAGCGGGAGCGGTGAGCAGTTCTTC | few | TRBJ2-1 | TRBV19 | TRBD2
CASSFGTGSTGNTIYF | TGCGCCAGCAGCTTCGGGACAGGGTCGACAGGAAACACCATATATTTT | . | TRBJ1-3 | TRBV5-1 | TRBD1
CASSLIQAQVFYEQYF | TGTGCTAGCAGCTTAATTCAGGCGCAGGTTTTCTACGAGCAGTACTTC | . | TRBJ2-7 | TRBV7-7 | .
CASSLGAGYTF | TGTGCCAGCAGCTTAGGCGCTGGCTACACCTTC | few | TRBJ1-2 | TRBV7-9 | .
CASSYRGNEKLFF | TGTGCCAGCAGTTACAGGGGTAATGAAAAACTGTTTTTT | few | TRBJ1-4 | TRBV6-6 | .
CPSSLLDSYNSPLHF | TGTCCCAGCAGCTTACTGGACAGCTATAATTCACCCCTCCACTTT | once | TRBJ1-6 | TRBV11-1 | .
CASIPRGLSYNEQFF | TGTGCCAGCATCCCGCGGGGGCTCTCCTACAATGAGCAGTTCTTC | . | TRBJ2-1 | TRBV11-2 | .
CASSFGGAEQFF | TGTGCCAGCAGCTTCGGGGGGGCAGAACAGTTCTTC | . | TRBJ2-1 | TRBV11-3 | TRBD2
CASSPLGGDQPQHF | TGTGCCAGCAGTCCACTAGGGGGGGATCAGCCCCAGCATTTT | . | TRBJ1-5 | TRBV27 | .
CSVREEVDDEQYF | TGCAGCGTCAGAGAGGAGGTCGACGACGAGCAGTACTTC | . | TRBJ2-7 | TRBV29-1 | .
CSVATPILAGGFADTQYF | TGCAGCGTCGCTACCCCCATCCTAGCGGGGGGGTTTGCAGATACGCAGTATTTT | . | TRBJ2-3 | TRBV29-1 | TRBD2
CPSSQAPGGRNEQYF | TGTCCCAGCAGCCAAGCCCCCGGCGGGAGAAACGAGCAGTACTTC | once | TRBJ2-7 | TRBV4-2 | TRBD2
CAWKGGGSGNTIYF | TGTGCCTGGAAAGGGGGGGGCTCTGGAAACACCATATATTTT | few | TRBJ1-3 | TRBV30 | .
CASSQDRTGSAAEAFF | TGCGCCAGCAGCCAAGATAGGACAGGGAGTGCAGCAGAAGCTTTCTTT | . | TRBJ1-1 | TRBV4-3 | TRBD1
CASSLLSGTRSGELFF | TGTGCCAGCAGCCTGTTGAGTGGGACTAGAAGCGGGGAGCTGTTTTTT | . | TRBJ2-2 | TRBV5-4 | TRBD2
CASSRMDRGKGPQHF | TGCGCCAGCAGTCGGATGGACAGGGGAAAGGGGCCCCAGCATTTT | . | TRBJ1-5 | TRBV23-1 | TRBD1
CASAWAIYEQFF | TGTGCCAGCGCCTGGGCGATCTATGAGCAGTTCTTC | . | TRBJ2-1 | TRBV18 | .
CASSKVDGRKRDTEAFF | TGTGCCAGCAGCAAAGTGGACGGGAGGAAAAGGGACACTGAAGCTTTCTTT | . | TRBJ1-1 | TRBV21-1 | .
CASRYHTGSNEQYF | TGTGCCAGCAGGTACCATACAGGGTCCAACGAGCAGTACTTC | . | TRBJ2-7 | TRBV6-6 | .
CAWARDRVTRIAFF | TGTGCCTGGGCCCGGGACAGGGTCACCCGCATCGCTTTCTTT | once | TRBJ1-1 | TRBV30 | TRBD1
CASSLVRGAGNNSPLHF | TGTGCCAGCAGTTTAGTGCGGGGGGCTGGGAATAATTCACCCCTCCACTTT | . | TRBJ1-6 | TRBV27 | .
CASSPEGDVGYTF | TGTGCCAGCTCACCAGAAGGAGACGTGGGCTACACCTTC | . | TRBJ1-2 | TRBV18 | .
CASTLTGGNDQPQHF | TGCGCCAGCACCCTGACAGGGGGCAACGATCAGCCCCAGCATTTT | . | TRBJ1-5 | TRBV5-1 | TRBD1
CASSLAAGGHYPYGYTF | TGCGCCAGCAGCTTGGCGGCAGGGGGCCACTATCCCTATGGCTACACCTTC | . | TRBJ1-2 | TRBV5-1 | TRBD1
CSARVGVEQFF | TGCAGTGCTAGAGTAGGGGTAGAGCAGTTCTTC | . | TRBJ2-1 | TRBV20-1 | .
CASSGTSGGVHEQYF | TGTGCCAGCAGCGGAACTAGCGGGGGGGTCCACGAGCAGTACTTC | . | TRBJ2-7 | TRBV9 | TRBD2
CASSYSGCLAFF | TGTGCCAGCAGTTATTCAGGTTGCCTAGCTTTCTTT | . | TRBJ1-1 | TRBV6-5 | .
CAISDRGQGNYGYTF | TGTGCCATCAGTGACCGTGGACAGGGTAACTATGGCTACACCTTC | . | TRBJ1-2 | TRBV10-3 | TRBD1
CASSLGTEPPYNEQFF | TGTGCCAGCAGCTTGGGAACGGAGCCCCCCTACAATGAGCAGTTCTTC | once | TRBJ2-1 | TRBV5-6 | .
CASSGTAHFDEQFF | TGTGCCAGCTCGGGGACTGCGCATTTCGATGAGCAGTTCTTC | . | TRBJ2-1 | TRBV18 | .
CASKSGFSGNTIYF | TGCGCCAGCAAATCGGGGTTCTCTGGAAACACCATATATTTT | few | TRBJ1-3 | TRBV5-1 | .